Listed below are T cell receptor beta chains from one sample, sequenced in a study of blood T cell repertoires in COVID-19. The table came from immunoSEQ multiplex PCR; TCRdb's copy has only in-frame clones and leaves some out. This sample has roughly 570,000 clones, with approximately 91% found just once. The sample comprised peripheral blood. The receptors shown here come from a woman in her forties or fifties with COVID-19, enrolled during active disease. The CDR3 runs from the conserved cysteine through the conserved F or W. Each record gives: CDR3 length, V gene, D gene, J gene, clone size, CDR3 protein, CDR3 DNA. A D gene is named only where the DNA matches it firmly. Size is omitted from some rows. Given values are once, few, many or a class for expanded clones.

length: 15
V: TRBV9
D: -
J: TRBJ2-1
size: -
CDR3: CASSVTGRDHNEQFF
DNA: TGTGCCAGCAGCGTAACTGGGCGGGACCACAATGAGCAGTTCTTC

length: 15
V: TRBV3-1/TRBV3-2
D: TRBD2
J: TRBJ2-7
size: -
CDR3: CASSQVLLAGGEQYF
DNA: TGTGCCAGCAGCCAAGTTCTCCTAGCGGGGGGCGAGCAGTACTTC

length: 15
V: TRBV6-5
D: TRBD1
J: TRBJ2-3
size: -
CDR3: CASGVTGAVTDTQYF
DNA: TGTGCCAGCGGGGTGACAGGGGCGGTCACAGATACGCAGTATTTT

length: 16
V: TRBV5-8
D: TRBD1
J: TRBJ1-5
size: -
CDR3: CASSLSGQGSNQPQHF
DNA: TGTGCCAGCAGCTTGTCGGGACAGGGAAGCAATCAGCCCCAGCATTTT

length: 13
V: TRBV6-5
D: -
J: TRBJ1-5
size: -
CDR3: CASNPDRAGAQHF
DNA: TGTGCCAGCAACCCGGACAGAGCCGGCGCCCAGCATTTT

length: 14
V: TRBV7-2
D: -
J: TRBJ1-1
size: many
CDR3: CASSLWAANTEAFF
DNA: TGTGCCAGCAGCTTATGGGCAGCGAACACTGAAGCTTTCTTT

length: 10
V: TRBV12-3/TRBV12-4
D: -
J: TRBJ1-2
size: -
CDR3: CASSSGGYTF
DNA: TGTGCCAGCAGTTCGGGTGGCTACACCTTC

length: 14
V: TRBV4-2
D: -
J: TRBJ1-2
size: -
CDR3: CASSQPQDNYGYTF
DNA: TGTGCCAGCAGCCAACCACAGGATAACTATGGCTACACCTTC

length: 13
V: TRBV27
D: TRBD1
J: TRBJ2-1
size: -
CDR3: CASSHGQDNEQFF
DNA: TGTGCCAGCAGTCACGGACAGGACAATGAGCAGTTCTTC

length: 11
V: TRBV11-2
D: -
J: TRBJ1-1
size: -
CDR3: CASRSITEAFF
DNA: TGTGCCAGCAGATCTATAACTGAAGCTTTCTTT

length: 13
V: TRBV19
D: -
J: TRBJ2-1
size: -
CDR3: CASSIAGVNEQFF
DNA: TGTGCCAGTAGTATAGCCGGGGTCAATGAGCAGTTCTTC

length: 14
V: TRBV19
D: -
J: TRBJ1-5
size: -
CDR3: CASSIDDPRQPQHF
DNA: TGTGCCAGTAGTATAGATGATCCCCGGCAGCCCCAGCATTTT

length: 13
V: TRBV6-6
D: -
J: TRBJ1-1
size: -
CDR3: CASSYESNTEAFF
DNA: TGTGCCAGCAGTTACGAGTCTAACACTGAAGCTTTCTTT

length: 14
V: TRBV4-1
D: TRBD1
J: TRBJ1-4
size: -
CDR3: CATSRDRLNEKLFF
DNA: TGCGCCACCTCCCGGGACAGGTTAAATGAAAAACTGTTTTTT

length: 14
V: TRBV15
D: -
J: TRBJ2-5
size: -
CDR3: CATSRAGGTETQYF
DNA: TGTGCCACCAGCAGAGCGGGGGGCACGGAGACCCAGTACTTC

length: 16
V: TRBV7-9
D: TRBD1
J: TRBJ2-5
size: -
CDR3: CASSFRATGGEETQYF
DNA: TGTGCCAGCAGCTTTCGGGCCACAGGGGGCGAGGAGACCCAGTACTTC